This T cell receptor (beta chain) was sequenced in a study of blood T cell repertoires in COVID-19. Study as a whole: Donors in the United States, Italy and Spain gave samples during acute or convalescent COVID-19. In each case, the material was cDNA or gDNA derived from T cells, B-cell-depleted T cells, or PBMCs.

The CDR3 runs to 17 residues. Germline CDR1 is SGHVS and CDR2 is FNYEAQ. Trimming took 1 base from V and 0 from J, leaving 13 bases between them. In the authors' workflow: Reference gene primer amplification gave nucleated cell count estimates. The repertoire was sequenced with immunoSEQ multiplex PCR; TCRdb's copy has only in-frame clones and lacks some. That table is the source of V, J and clone size, and D and trimming were worked out from the DNA. The data show some 240,000 clones, with 89% seen just once and less than 5% held by the top ten. This TCR was recovered from a woman in her forties who had recovered from COVID-19. V and J are TRBV7-6 and TRBJ2-1, with a tentative D call TRBD2 (5 bases). Input material: peripheral blood. This chain's CDR3 is CASSLVYMGSSYNEQFF. In DNA, the CDR3 is TGTGCCAGCAGCTTAGTCTACATGGGGAGCTCCTACAATGAGCAGTTCTTC. Filled out from reference TRBV7-6 and TRBJ2-1, the complete variable domain reads GAGVSQSPRYKVTKRGQDVALRCDPISGHVSLYWYRQALGQGPEFLTYFNYEAQQDKSGLPNDRFSAERPEGSISTLTIQRTEQRDSAMYRCASSLVYMGSSYNEQFFGPGTRLTVL.